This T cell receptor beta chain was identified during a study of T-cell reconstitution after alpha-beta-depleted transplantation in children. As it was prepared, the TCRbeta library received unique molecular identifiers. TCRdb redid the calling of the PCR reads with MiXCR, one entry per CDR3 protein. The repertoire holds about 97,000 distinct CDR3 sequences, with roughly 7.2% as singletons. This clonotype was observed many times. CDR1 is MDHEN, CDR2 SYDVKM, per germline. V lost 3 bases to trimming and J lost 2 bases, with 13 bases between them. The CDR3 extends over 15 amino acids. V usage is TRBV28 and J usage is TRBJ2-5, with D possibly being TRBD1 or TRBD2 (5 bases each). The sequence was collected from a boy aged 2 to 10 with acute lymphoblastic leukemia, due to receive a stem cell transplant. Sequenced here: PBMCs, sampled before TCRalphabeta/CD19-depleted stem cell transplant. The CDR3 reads CASSFGTTRQETQYF. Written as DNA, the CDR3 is TGTGCCAGCAGTTTTGGGACGACAAGGCAAGAGACCCAGTACTTC.